Below, 3 T cell receptor beta chains from the same sample are listed, as sequenced in a study of T cell repertoires in cytomegalovirus infection. Each CDR3 protein gets one entry after TCRdb re-called the reads with MiXCR. The table includes tens of thousands of distinct CDR3 sequences, 24% detected once. No antigen has been identified for these receptors. Sequencing used CD8+ T cells from cultured PBMCs, obtained from culture after CMV antigen stimulation. The receptors come from a human donor in good health (CMV status not recorded). Some clones in this sample may be carry-over from other donors' samples.

The chain uses TRBV12-5 and TRBJ2-5, with D tentatively TRBD2 (7 bases). The V end lost 4 bases, the J end lost 1 base, and 13 bases lay between the germline ends. Germline CDR1 reads LGHNT; CDR2 reads FRNRAP. The CDR3 sequence is 15 residues long. This CDR3 is CASGWSGTLQETQYF. The CDR3 DNA reads as TGTGCTAGTGGTTGGAGCGGGACACTCCAAGAGACCCAGTACTTC.

This clonotype has ten or more counts. The chain carries TRBV4-1 and TRBJ2-7; 8 nucleotides line up with TRBD1. J was trimmed by 2 bases and V by 1 base; bases with no gene match: 7. Germline lookup yields CDR1 MGHRA and CDR2 YSYEKL. The CDR3 loop spans 16 amino acids. This chain's CDR3 is CASSQGSDRATYEQYF. The CDR3 nucleotides are TGCGCCAGCAGCCAAGGATCGGACAGGGCAACCTACGAGCAGTACTTC.

The chain couples TRBV12-3 or TRBV12-4 to TRBJ1-1; 9 bases line up with TRBD1. The V segment lost 3 bases and the J segment 3 bases; nucleotides outside the gene matches: 5. The CDR3 totals 15 residues. The CDR3 is CASSFRQGEDTEAFF. The CDR3 DNA reads TGTGCCAGCAGTTTCCGACAGGGGGAGGACACTGAAGCTTTCTTT.